This T cell receptor beta chain is drawn from a study of identical twins. CDR3 size: 16 residues. Losses at the gene ends were 2 bases for V and 4 bases for J; bases not matched to a gene: 11. Germline V gene data show CDR1 as DFQATT and CDR2 as SNEGSKA (reference sequence). General observations from the study: Excess twin sharing in beta out-of-frame sequences was weaker. In monozygotic twins, models underestimated the sharing of out-of-frame TCR alpha.

This clonotype was observed a few times. Its antigen is as yet unknown. TCRdb re-called the 5' RACE reads through MiXCR, storing one row per CDR3 protein. The sample consists of some 330,000 distinct CDR3 sequences, around 9.7% of them appearing once. This chain links TRBV20-1 with TRBJ1-1, with 9 bases lining up with TRBD1. The clonotype comes from a woman aged 50 to 65 in good health. The sequencing input was naive T cells sorted from blood. The CDR3 loop is CSARRPGTGPGTEAFF. The CDR3 region has the DNA TGCAGTGCTAGACGTCCCGGGACAGGGCCCGGCACTGAAGCTTTCTTT.